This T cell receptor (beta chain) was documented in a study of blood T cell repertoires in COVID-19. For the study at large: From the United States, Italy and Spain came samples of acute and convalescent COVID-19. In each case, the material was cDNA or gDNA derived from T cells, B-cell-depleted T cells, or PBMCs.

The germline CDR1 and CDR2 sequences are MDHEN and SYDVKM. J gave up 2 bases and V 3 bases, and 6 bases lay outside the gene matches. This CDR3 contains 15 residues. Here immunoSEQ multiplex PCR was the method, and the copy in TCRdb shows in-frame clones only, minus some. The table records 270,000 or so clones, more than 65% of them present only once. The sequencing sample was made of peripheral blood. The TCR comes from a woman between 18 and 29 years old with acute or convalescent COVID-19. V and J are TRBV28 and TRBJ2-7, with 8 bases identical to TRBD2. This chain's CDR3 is CASSFWAGGTYEQYF. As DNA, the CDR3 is TGTGCCAGCAGTTTTTGGGCGGGAGGAACCTACGAGCAGTACTTC.